A selection of T cell receptor beta chains follows, all from one sample in a study. From the RT-PCR reads, TCRdb called clonotypes with MiXCR, one entry per CDR3 protein. Found here are hundreds of thousands of distinct CDR3 sequences, 14% of them singletons; the top ten hold 3.6%. Source material: memory CD4+ T cells from blood. All receptors come from a female donor in good health, serving as a healthy control. Both conserved end residues are part of each CDR3. Each record gives: CDR3 DNA, CDR3 protein, clone size, J gene, V gene, D gene. D genes are given only for firm matches. Some rows have no size entry. The others give once, few or many, or a class for an expanded clone.

DNA: TGTGCCAGCAGCCCAAGCACTGGTGCCTACGAGCAGTACTTC
CDR3: CASSPSTGAYEQYF
size: few
J: TRBJ2-7
V: TRBV7-3
D: NA

DNA: TGTGCCACCAGTAGGAAGTCCACAGATACGCAGTATTTT
CDR3: CATSRKSTDTQYF
size: few
J: TRBJ2-3
V: TRBV24-1
D: NA

DNA: TGCGCCAGCAGCATGGGACAGGGCAGCGTGGATACGCAGTATTTT
CDR3: CASSMGQGSVDTQYF
size: few
J: TRBJ2-3
V: TRBV5-1
D: TRBD1

DNA: TGCAGTGCTATTGGGACTAGCGGGGAGGGGGGCAATGAGCAGTTCTTC
CDR3: CSAIGTSGEGGNEQFF
size: many
J: TRBJ2-1
V: TRBV20-1
D: TRBD2

DNA: TGCGCCAGCAGCTTTGGAGGGACCTCTAACTATGGCTACACCTTC
CDR3: CASSFGGTSNYGYTF
size: NA
J: TRBJ1-2
V: TRBV5-1
D: NA

DNA: TGTGCCAGCAGCCATCGGGAGGACTATGGCTACACCTTC
CDR3: CASSHREDYGYTF
size: NA
J: TRBJ1-2
V: TRBV7-8
D: NA

DNA: TGTGCCAGCACCTTACAGGGGGATGCAGATACGCAGTATTTT
CDR3: CASTLQGDADTQYF
size: many
J: TRBJ2-3
V: TRBV12-3/TRBV12-4
D: TRBD1

DNA: TGCAGTGCTAGAAGGGACTCCCCTTACACCGGGGAGCTGTTTTTT
CDR3: CSARRDSPYTGELFF
size: NA
J: TRBJ2-2
V: TRBV20-1
D: NA

DNA: TGTGCCAGCAACATGGACAGGGCGTCGGGGAACACTGAAGCTTTCTTT
CDR3: CASNMDRASGNTEAFF
size: NA
J: TRBJ1-1
V: TRBV6-5
D: TRBD1

DNA: TGCGCCAGCAGCCAAGTCAGGGGAGGGGGGTACGAGCAGTACTTC
CDR3: CASSQVRGGGYEQYF
size: many
J: TRBJ2-7
V: TRBV4-1
D: NA

DNA: TGTGCCAGCAGTTGGGACGGGAGATCCTACAATGAGCAGTTCTTC
CDR3: CASSWDGRSYNEQFF
size: few
J: TRBJ2-1
V: TRBV12-3/TRBV12-4
D: NA

DNA: TGTGCCTGGAGCGGACAGTCTAATTCACCCCTCCACTTT
CDR3: CAWSGQSNSPLHF
size: NA
J: TRBJ1-6
V: TRBV30
D: NA

DNA: TGTGCCAGCAGCTCTGACAGGGCTAGCTATGGCTACACCTTC
CDR3: CASSSDRASYGYTF
size: NA
J: TRBJ1-2
V: TRBV7-2
D: TRBD1

DNA: TGCAGTGCTAGAGATTTAGTCCGGGACCTAGAGACCCAGTACTTC
CDR3: CSARDLVRDLETQYF
size: many
J: TRBJ2-5
V: TRBV20-1
D: NA

DNA: TGTGCCAGCCAGGATACTCGACGAGAGCAGTACTTC
CDR3: CASQDTRREQYF
size: NA
J: TRBJ2-7
V: TRBV28
D: NA

DNA: TGTGCCAGCTCACAACCGGGGGGACTAGCGGGGAATAATGAGCAGTTCTTC
CDR3: CASSQPGGLAGNNEQFF
size: NA
J: TRBJ2-1
V: TRBV18
D: TRBD2

DNA: TGTGCCAGCTCACCCGGGACAGTTTACTACGAGCAGTACTTC
CDR3: CASSPGTVYYEQYF
size: many
J: TRBJ2-7
V: TRBV18
D: TRBD1

DNA: TGTGCCAGCAGCTCAGGTCCCCTGCACCAAGAGACCCAGTACTTC
CDR3: CASSSGPLHQETQYF
size: many
J: TRBJ2-5
V: TRBV7-2
D: NA

DNA: TGCAGTGCGCCTACAGGGAGCTCCTACAATGAGCAGTTCTTC
CDR3: CSAPTGSSYNEQFF
size: many
J: TRBJ2-1
V: TRBV20-1
D: NA

DNA: TGTGCCAGCAGCTTAAATACTAAGTCATCCCACGAGCAGTACTTC
CDR3: CASSLNTKSSHEQYF
size: few
J: TRBJ2-7
V: TRBV7-9
D: NA

DNA: TGTGCCAGCAGCTTAGACCCAACTACCTGGGGCTATGGCTACACCTTC
CDR3: CASSLDPTTWGYGYTF
size: NA
J: TRBJ1-2
V: TRBV7-9
D: NA

DNA: TGCAGCTACAGAGGGACTACCTACGAGCAGTACTTC
CDR3: CSYRGTTYEQYF
size: many
J: TRBJ2-7
V: TRBV29-1
D: TRBD2

DNA: TGCAGTGGATCTGGTCGGCCTAGCTCCTACAATGAGCAGTTCTTC
CDR3: CSGSGRPSSYNEQFF
size: few
J: TRBJ2-1
V: TRBV20-1
D: NA

DNA: TGTGCCAGCAGTTCAGACAGGGCTGGTGAGCAGTTCTTC
CDR3: CASSSDRAGEQFF
size: few
J: TRBJ2-1
V: TRBV27
D: TRBD1

DNA: TGTGCCAGCGCTGGACAGAACCCCTATGAGCAGTTCTTC
CDR3: CASAGQNPYEQFF
size: NA
J: TRBJ2-1
V: TRBV2
D: NA

DNA: TGCGCCAGCAGTGACCCCGGGAGCGTGCAGTTCTTC
CDR3: CASSDPGSVQFF
size: NA
J: TRBJ2-1
V: TRBV10-2
D: NA

DNA: TGTGCCAGCAGTCCTATCGGGGGACTAATCCTTTATGAGCAGTTCTTC
CDR3: CASSPIGGLILYEQFF
size: NA
J: TRBJ2-1
V: TRBV9
D: TRBD2

DNA: TGTGCCAGCAGTTACTTAGGGGACTCCTACAATGAGCAGTTCTTC
CDR3: CASSYLGDSYNEQFF
size: many
J: TRBJ2-1
V: TRBV6-6
D: NA

DNA: TGCAGTGCTAGGGGGAACTACAATGAGCAGTTCTTC
CDR3: CSARGNYNEQFF
size: few
J: TRBJ2-1
V: TRBV20-1
D: NA

DNA: TGCGCCAGCAGGTCCGGGACTAGCGGGCGCAATGAGCAGTTCTTC
CDR3: CASRSGTSGRNEQFF
size: many
J: TRBJ2-1
V: TRBV5-1
D: TRBD2

DNA: TGTGCCACCAGCAGAGATGGGGTAAGGAACACTGAAGCTTTCTTT
CDR3: CATSRDGVRNTEAFF
size: few
J: TRBJ1-1
V: TRBV15
D: NA

DNA: TGTGCCAGCAGTCCCCAGGGGACAGGGGGGAACACTGAAGCTTTCTTT
CDR3: CASSPQGTGGNTEAFF
size: few
J: TRBJ1-1
V: TRBV6-6
D: TRBD1

DNA: TGTGCCAGCAGATCCACGACTAGCGGGAGCTCCTACGAGCAGTACTTC
CDR3: CASRSTTSGSSYEQYF
size: few
J: TRBJ2-7
V: TRBV6-5
D: TRBD2

DNA: TGCAGTGCTAGTTACGGTACTAGCGGGGCAGAGACCCAGTACTTC
CDR3: CSASYGTSGAETQYF
size: many
J: TRBJ2-5
V: TRBV20-1
D: TRBD2

DNA: TGTGCCAGCAGTTCCTTAGCGGGACTACTCTACGAGCAGTACTTC
CDR3: CASSSLAGLLYEQYF
size: NA
J: TRBJ2-7
V: TRBV6-5
D: TRBD2